Included here is one T cell receptor beta chain sequence, with context. Only in-frame clones appear in the TCRdb table, and some are missing; sequencing was by immunoSEQ multiplex PCR. The repertoire holds 130,000 or so clones, with under 95% as singletons. The sample is drawn from a study of control samples from healthy donors and cancer patients. Trimming removed 0 bases at V and 0 bases at J, with 24 bases between. The germline V gene has CDR1 MGHRA and CDR2 YSYEKL. This CDR3 region has 21 residues. The sequence was collected from a man in his forties in good health. Sequenced: blood. This chain connects TRBV4-1 to TRBJ1-5; no clear D gene. CDR3 sequence: CASSQDLITGLGPYSNQPQHF. CDR3 DNA: TGCGCCAGCAGCCAAGATCTGATTACGGGCCTTGGACCCTATAGCAATCAGCCCCAGCATTTT.